Below, 15 T cell receptor beta chains from the same sample are listed, as sequenced in a study of T cells after yellow fever vaccination. One entry per CDR3 protein results from TCRdb running MiXCR on the 5' RACE reads. The repertoire holds hundreds of thousands of distinct CDR3 sequences, with around 12% as singletons. Sample: PBMCs, taken on the day of the yellow fever booster vaccination. The source is a man younger than 45 who received the YFV17D yellow fever vaccine.

The V gene is TRBV9, the J gene TRBJ2-6; 10 nucleotides align to TRBD2. From germline, CDR1 is SGDLS and CDR2 YYNGEE. The CDR3 totals 19 residues. Germline trimming cut 0 bases from V and 2 bases from J; bases unmatched to any gene: 8. Here the CDR3 reads CASSVALAGVLAGANVLTF. CDR3 coding DNA: TGTGCCAGCAGCGTAGCGCTAGCGGGAGTACTTGCTGGGGCCAACGTCCTGACTTTC. The full variable domain, in which reference TRBV9 and TRBJ2-6 provide the parts outside the CDR3, is DSGVTQTPKHLITATGQRVTLRCSPRSGDLSVYWYQQSLDQGLQFLIQYYNGEERAKGNILERFSAQQFPDLHSELNLSSLELGDSALYFCASSVALAGVLAGANVLTFGAGSRLTVL.

This clonotype came up a few times. The CDR3 DNA is TGCGCCAGCAGCTCAAGACGGACTCAGACCTACGAGCAGTACTTC. It encodes CASSSRRTQTYEQYF. The chain recombines TRBV5-1 with TRBJ2-7; weak D call: TRBD2 (5 bases). This CDR3 spans 15 amino acids. Trimming cost V 3 bases and J 2 bases, with 15 bases left between them. Germline CDR1 SGHRS, CDR2 YFSETQ.

This clonotype was observed a few times. The V and J genes are TRBV25-1 and TRBJ2-3, with D possibly being TRBD2 (6 bases). This CDR3 has 15 amino acids. Per the germline V gene, CDR1 is MGHDK and CDR2 is SYGVNS. V lost 0 bases and J lost 4, with 11 bases in between. The CDR3 bases are TGTGCCAGCAGTGAATACGGGAGACTAGCAGATACGCAGTATTTT. This encodes CASSEYGRLADTQYF.

This clonotype was counted a few times. This chain joins TRBV7-2 and TRBJ1-1, with 7 bases matching TRBD1. The CDR3 is 13 amino acids. CDR1 SGHTA and CDR2 FQGNSA come from the germline V gene. J gave up 11 bases and V 5 bases, and 11 bases lay outside the gene matches. CDR3 sequence (DNA): TGTGCCAGCAGCGAGAGGGGCGTGACAGGGGCTTTCTTT. Encoded protein: CASSERGVTGAFF.

The genes are TRBV20-1 and TRBJ1-1, with TRBD1 as a possible D gene (5 bases). The CDR3 contains 12 residues. Germline assignment: CDR1 DFQATT and CDR2 SNEGSKA (reference sequence). The CDR3 loop is CSEPGGMEGSFF. Here the CDR3 DNA reads TGCAGCGAGCCGGGGGGGATGGAGGGTTCTTTCTTT.

J is TRBJ2-2 and V is TRBV5-6; D may correspond to TRBD1 or TRBD2 (5 bases each). CDR3 length: 15 residues. V was cut by 0 bases and J by 8 bases, with 14 bases left in between. The germline gives CDR1 SGHDT, CDR2 YYEEEE. CDR3 loop: CASSLVTGPEGELFF. The CDR3 bases are TGTGCCAGCAGCTTGGTGACGGGGCCGGAGGGGGAGCTGTTTTTT.

This clonotype was detected only a few times. The chain has TRBV7-6 and TRBJ2-5; D unresolved. CDR1 SGHVS and CDR2 FNYEAQ come from the germline V gene. Deletions cut 8 bases from V and 2 bases from J, with 9 bases between. This CDR3 is 12 amino acids long. This chain's CDR3 is CASGPRQETQYF. As DNA, the CDR3 is TGTGCCAGCGGACCGAGACAAGAGACCCAGTACTTC.

CDR3 coding DNA: TGTGCCAGTAGTAACCGACAGGCGCGTCTGCAAGAGACCCAGTACTTC. It yields the protein CASSNRQARLQETQYF. The V gene is TRBV19, the J gene TRBJ2-5; maybe TRBD1 (6 bases). The germline CDR1 and CDR2 sequences are LNHDA and SQIVND (reference sequence). The CDR3 has 16 residues. V was shortened by 4 bases and J by 2 bases, with 17 bases between the two germline ends.

This clonotype was seen ten or more times. The chain carries TRBV5-1 and TRBJ2-1; the D gene is possibly TRBD1 (5 bases). V shed 0 bases and J shed 7 bases, with 8 bases lying between them. The CDR3 runs 13 residues. Looked up from germline, CDR1 is SGHRS and CDR2 is YFSETQ. The CDR3 loop reads CASSLAPGNEQFF. DNA for the CDR3: TGCGCCAGCAGCTTGGCCCCAGGGAATGAGCAGTTCTTC.

The chain couples TRBV2 to TRBJ2-3; 7 bases are a match to TRBD2. The CDR3 totals 15 residues. V shed 5 bases and J 4 bases; nucleotides not matched to a gene: 9. In germline, CDR1 is SNHLY, CDR2 FYNNEI. As DNA, the CDR3 is TGTGCCAGCAGTCTTGGGAGGGAGTGGGCAGATACGCAGTATTTT. This sequence encodes CASSLGREWADTQYF. Complete variable domain (other parts from reference TRBV2 and TRBJ2-3): EPEVTQTPSHQVTQMGQEVILRCVPISNHLYFYWYRQILGQKVEFLVSFYNNEISEKSEIFDDQFSVERPDGSNFTLKIRSTKLEDSAMYFCASSLGREWADTQYFGPGTRLTVL.

Only a few counts were recorded for this clonotype. The chain joins TRBV7-9 to TRBJ2-5, with D possibly called TRBD1 or TRBD2 (5 bases each). Trimming left V 3 bases short and J 4 bases short, with 12 bases between. CDR1 SEHNR and CDR2 FQNEAQ come from the germline V gene (reference sequence). This CDR3 spans 14 amino acids. For the CDR3, the DNA is TGTGCCAGCAGCTTTCTCGGGGCTCGAGAGACCCAGTACTTC. It specifies CASSFLGARETQYF.

This clonotype was counted a few times. CDR3 residues: CASTPLASSTDTQYF. CDR3 in DNA: TGTGCCAGCACCCCGCTAGCGTCCAGCACAGATACGCAGTATTTT. V is TRBV12-3 or TRBV12-4 and J is TRBJ2-3; the D gene is possibly TRBD2 (6 bases). V was trimmed by 7 bases and J by 0 bases, leaving 14 bases between them. The CDR3 is 15 residues long.

J is TRBJ2-1 and V is TRBV29-1; D possibly uses TRBD1 or TRBD2 (6 bases each). The V gene's germline CDR1 is SQVTM and CDR2 ANQGSEA. V lost 5 bases and J lost 13, with 27 bases in between. The CDR3 is 15 amino acids. The CDR3 is CSVLDRFGVGGRQFF. The CDR3 DNA sequence: TGCAGCGTTCTTGATAGGTTCGGCGTGGGGGGCCGCCAGTTCTTC.

This clonotype was seen only a few times. The genes are TRBV5-1 and TRBJ2-1; 12 bases agree with TRBD2. Germline-derived CDR1 and CDR2 are SGHRS and YFSETQ. The CDR3 loop spans 16 amino acids. The V and J ends lost 1 base and 5 bases, in that order; junction bases with no gene match: 4. Here the CDR3 reads CASSLRTSGNNNEQFF. CDR3 nucleotide sequence: TGCGCCAGCAGCTTGCGGACTAGCGGGAACAACAATGAGCAGTTCTTC.

This clonotype was seen more than once but under ten times. The chain recombines TRBV5-1 with TRBJ2-2; D is unresolved. V was shortened by 3 bases and J by 6 bases, with 18 bases between the two germline ends. Germline V gene sequence: CDR1 SGHRS, CDR2 YFSETQ. This CDR3 has 16 residues. The CDR3 here is CASSSLFQDLAGELFF. In nucleotides, the CDR3 is TGCGCCAGCAGCTCACTATTCCAGGATTTAGCCGGGGAGCTGTTTTTT.